This T cell receptor (beta chain) stems from a study of cytomegalovirus exposure and HLA in healthy donors. Vbeta (60) and Jbeta (13) primers were used in the PCR. Assay: immunoSEQ multiplex PCR; the TCRdb copy retains only in-frame clones and omits some. The table has under 300,000 clones, roughly 90% seen once. The V and J ends lost 3 bases and 0 bases respectively, with 11 bases between them. Germline CDR1 and CDR2: KGHSH and LQKENI. The CDR3 length is 15 residues. J is TRBJ1-2 and V is TRBV18, with no clear D. Material for sequencing was PBMCs. This sequence was found in a middle-aged man in good health and CMV-seropositive. In nucleotides, the CDR3 is TGTGCCAGCTCACCCGGAGGGTCCCCTAACTATGGCTACACCTTC. The encoded protein is CASSPGGSPNYGYTF.